This is a list of T cell receptor beta chains from one sample in a study of blood T cell repertoires in COVID-19. The assay was immunoSEQ multiplex PCR, and TCRdb's table has in-frame clones only and misses some. This repertoire shows approximately 150,000 clones, around four fifths found once; its top ten account for 6.2%. The sample was PBMCs or T cells enriched from blood (not recorded which). The receptor source for this set is a middle-aged woman who had recovered from COVID-19. The CDR3 runs from the conserved cysteine through the conserved F or W. Where a row states a size, it is once, few, many or the class of an expanded clone; other rows omit it.

J gene: TRBJ2-3; V gene: TRBV5-4; clone size: -; CDR3 protein: CASSLRGLEGDTQYF
J gene: TRBJ2-7; V gene: TRBV9; clone size: -; CDR3 protein: CASSETGGSLYEQYF
J gene: TRBJ2-1; V gene: TRBV7-3; clone size: -; CDR3 protein: CASSTNGGGGNEQFF
J gene: TRBJ2-7; V gene: TRBV6-5; clone size: -; CDR3 protein: CASRDTSGAYEQYF
J gene: TRBJ2-7; V gene: TRBV27; clone size: -; CDR3 protein: CASSLVSGQPYEQYF
J gene: TRBJ1-2; V gene: TRBV28; clone size: -; CDR3 protein: CASSFGQIYGYTF
J gene: TRBJ1-2; V gene: TRBV4-1; clone size: -; CDR3 protein: CASSQEQGVYGYTF
J gene: TRBJ2-7; V gene: TRBV15; clone size: -; CDR3 protein: CATSSGTGDVRIEQYF
J gene: TRBJ2-5; V gene: TRBV10-3; clone size: -; CDR3 protein: CAIRETSGIEETQYF
J gene: TRBJ2-5; V gene: TRBV7-3; clone size: -; CDR3 protein: CASSYEATQETQYF
J gene: TRBJ2-1; V gene: TRBV15; clone size: -; CDR3 protein: CATSKDLAGDNEQFF
J gene: TRBJ2-1; V gene: TRBV6-5; clone size: -; CDR3 protein: CASSYAQRNNEQFF
J gene: TRBJ2-1; V gene: TRBV27; clone size: -; CDR3 protein: CASSFGERMSNEQFF
J gene: TRBJ2-3; V gene: TRBV5-1; clone size: -; CDR3 protein: CASSLSLAGGAPSTDTQYF
J gene: TRBJ2-1; V gene: TRBV24-1; clone size: -; CDR3 protein: CATSQAGGRNEQFF
J gene: TRBJ1-2; V gene: TRBV7-9; clone size: -; CDR3 protein: CASSLDRGQILGYGYTF
J gene: TRBJ1-2; V gene: TRBV5-4; clone size: few; CDR3 protein: CASSLDRDYGYTF
J gene: TRBJ2-7; V gene: TRBV27; clone size: -; CDR3 protein: CASSSGLSYEQYF
J gene: TRBJ2-5; V gene: TRBV28; clone size: -; CDR3 protein: CASSFKTSGRDEETQYF
J gene: TRBJ1-3; V gene: TRBV7-9; clone size: -; CDR3 protein: CASSLAAPFPGVGNTIYF